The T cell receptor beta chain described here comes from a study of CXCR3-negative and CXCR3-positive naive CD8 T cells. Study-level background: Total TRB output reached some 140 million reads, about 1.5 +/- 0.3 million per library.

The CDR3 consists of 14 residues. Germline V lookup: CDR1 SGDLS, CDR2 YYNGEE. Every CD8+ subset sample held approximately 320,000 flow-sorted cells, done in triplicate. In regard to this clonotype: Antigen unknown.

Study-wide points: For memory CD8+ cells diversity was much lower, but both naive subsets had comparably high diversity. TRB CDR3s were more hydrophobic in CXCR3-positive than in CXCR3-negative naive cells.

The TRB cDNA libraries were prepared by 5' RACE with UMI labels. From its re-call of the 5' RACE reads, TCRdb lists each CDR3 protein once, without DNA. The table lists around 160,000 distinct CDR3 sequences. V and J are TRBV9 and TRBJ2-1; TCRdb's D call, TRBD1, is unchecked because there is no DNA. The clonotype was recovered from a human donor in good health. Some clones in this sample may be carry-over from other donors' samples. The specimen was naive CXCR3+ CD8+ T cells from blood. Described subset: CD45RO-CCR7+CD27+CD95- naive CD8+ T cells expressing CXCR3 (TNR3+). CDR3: CASSVAGVEDEQFF.